This entry features one TCR beta chain sequence. Its antigen remains unknown. 13 Jbeta primers and 60 Vbeta primers were used for the PCR. TCRdb's copy holds only in-frame clones and misses some; the assay was immunoSEQ multiplex PCR. Here the sample spans about 130,000 clones, roughly 85% being singletons. Germline V CDR1 and CDR2: MDHEN, SYDVKM. V lost 7 bases, J lost 2 bases, and 15 bases lay in between. The CDR3 extends over 14 amino acids. This entry comes from a study of cytomegalovirus exposure and HLA in healthy donors. Findings and limits, study-wide: Segments of the TCR beta V type were, in most cases, productive about 90% or about 30% of the time in an earlier analysis. The authors considered a cluster of highly shared sequence variants likely to be a sequencing artifact.

The chain recombines TRBV28 with TRBJ2-7, with D perhaps matching TRBD2 (6 bases). This sequence originates from a woman aged 25 to 39 in good health and CMV-seropositive. The sequencing sample was made of PBMCs. CDR3 nucleotide sequence: TGTGCCAGCACCCCGGCGGGGTCCCCCTACGAGCAGTACTTC. Translated, it gives CASTPAGSPYEQYF.